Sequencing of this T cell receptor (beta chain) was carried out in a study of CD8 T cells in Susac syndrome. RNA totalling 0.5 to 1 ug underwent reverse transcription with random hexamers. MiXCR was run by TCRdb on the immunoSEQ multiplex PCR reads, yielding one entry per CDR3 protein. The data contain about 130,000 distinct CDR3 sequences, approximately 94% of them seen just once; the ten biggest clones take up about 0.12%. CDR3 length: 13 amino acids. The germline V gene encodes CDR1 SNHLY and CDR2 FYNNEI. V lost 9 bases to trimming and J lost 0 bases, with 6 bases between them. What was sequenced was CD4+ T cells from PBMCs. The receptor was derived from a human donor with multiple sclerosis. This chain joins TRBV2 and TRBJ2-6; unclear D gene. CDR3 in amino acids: CASSGSGANVLTF. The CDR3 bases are TGTGCCAGTTCGGGCTCTGGGGCCAACGTCCTGACTTTC.